These 29 T cell receptor beta chains share one sample of origin, sequenced in a study of Graves' ophthalmopathy and Graves' hyperthyroidism (dated by TCRdb to between 2017 and 2018). Sequenced on an Illumina HiSeq 2000. For repertoire sequencing, TCR beta CDR3 regions were amplified from RNA transcripts. The first round of RT-PCR was done with HTBI primers and the Qiagen OneStep RT-PCR kit, and was followed by a second round of multiplex PCR, then size selection and purification. TCRdb redid the processing of the public reads, applying fastp at Q25 and MiXCR, and retained in-frame beta chains. Every entry covers one CDR3 protein and lists the most common genes and DNA from its rows. A total of a few hundred thousand distinct CDR3 sequences appear in this sample, just over 15% of them only once. The ten largest clonotypes hold roughly 7% of the sample. Input material: peripheral blood. These receptors all stem from a woman aged 18-29 years with stable Graves' hyperthyroidism. Donor details come from another sample of the same person, matched by shared clones.

The J gene is TRBJ1-2, the V gene TRBV20-1; 7 positions agree with TRBD1. CDR3 length: 14 amino acids. The V gene end was trimmed by 3 bases and the J gene end by 12 bases; junction bases not matched to a gene: 16. The germline CDR1 and CDR2 sequences are DFQATT and SNEGSKA (reference sequence). The CDR3 region is CSARTGTASITDTF. CDR3 DNA sequence: TGCAGTGCTAGGACCGGGACAGCCTCCATCACCGACACCTTC.

This clonotype was seen many times. One end of the junction is discordant with germline, which a read error may explain. The rearrangement links TRBV6-5 to TRBJ2-7; D not resolved. Per the germline V gene, CDR1 is MNHEY and CDR2 is SVGAGI. The CDR3 is 14 amino acids. CDR3 DNA sequence: TGTGCCGGCAGTTACTCTATGGTAGACTACGAGCAGTACTTC. It yields the protein CAGSYSMVDYEQYF.

This clonotype occurred many times. V gene TRBV11-2 combines with J gene TRBJ1-2; 9 bases are a match to TRBD1. V lost 4 bases to trimming and J lost 7 bases; unmatched junction nucleotides: 7. CDR1 is SGHAT, CDR2 FQNNGV, per germline. The CDR3 runs 14 residues. CDR3 sequence reads: CASSSITGGTGYTF. The CDR3 bases are TGTGCCAGCAGCTCGATTACAGGGGGCACTGGCTACACCTTC. The entire variable domain, with the rest obtained from reference TRBV11-2 and TRBJ1-2, is as follows: EAGVAQSPRYKIIEKRQSVAFWCNPISGHATLYWYQQILGQGPKLLIQFQNNGVVDDSQLPKDRFSAERLKGVDSTLKIQPAKLEDSAVYLCASSSITGGTGYTFGSGTRLTVV.

This clonotype has ten or more counts. The CDR3, as DNA: TGTGCCAGCAGGCATGTCGGGGGAACCGGGGAGCTGTTTTTT. Translating gives CASRHVGGTGELFF. This chain joins TRBV6-1 and TRBJ2-2; D perhaps matches TRBD2 (6 bases). The CDR3 is made up of 14 amino acids. From germline, CDR1 is MNHNS and CDR2 SASEGT. The V gene lost 6 bases and the J gene lost 5 bases, with 13 bases spanning the gap.

CDR3 residues: CASSLYESGAKQYF. The CDR3 coding sequence is TGTGCCAGCAGCCTCTACGAATCCGGCGCTAAGCAGTACTTC. This sequence joins TRBV7-8 and TRBJ2-7; D not certain. Trimming pared 5 bases from V and 8 bases from J, leaving 19 bases between. The CDR3 totals 14 residues. The germline CDR1 and CDR2 sequences are SGHVS and FQNEAQ.

V usage is TRBV18 and J usage is TRBJ1-3; 7 positions agree with TRBD1. Trimming removed 5 bases from V and 0 bases from J; junction bases left unmatched: 16. This CDR3 contains 19 residues. Germline CDR1 KGHSH, CDR2 LQKENI. The CDR3 DNA follows: TGTGCCAGCTCAATCGGGACAGTCGGGTTCCCGCACTCTGGAAACACCATATATTTT. It yields the protein CASSIGTVGFPHSGNTIYF.

V is TRBV18 and J is TRBJ1-1, with D possibly being TRBD1 (5 bases). The CDR3 contains 15 residues. In germline, CDR1 is KGHSH, CDR2 LQKENI. The V end was cut by 2 bases, the J end by 1 base, with 11 bases between. The CDR3 loop reads CASSPMRGRNTEAFF. Written as DNA, the CDR3 is TGTGCCAGCTCACCAATGCGGGGGAGGAACACTGAAGCTTTCTTT.

There are many counts of this clonotype. This chain joins TRBV27 and TRBJ1-5, with 10 positions matching TRBD1. The CDR3 is 17 amino acids. From germline, CDR1 is MNHEY and CDR2 SMNVEV (reference sequence). V was clipped by 5 bases and J by 2 bases; unmatched bases: 9. In DNA form, the CDR3 reads TGTGCCAGCAGTCGGGGACAGGGGAGGGAAGGCAATCAGCCCCAGCATTTT. As protein: CASSRGQGREGNQPQHF.

In DNA, the CDR3 is TGTGCCAGCAGAAGACAACAGAACACTGAAGCTTTCTTT. Residues: CASRRQQNTEAFF. The chain recombines TRBV12-3 or TRBV12-4 with TRBJ1-1; unclear D gene. The CDR3 is made up of 13 amino acids. With 6 bases removed from V and 1 base from J, the gap between germline ends came to 9 bases.

The chain uses TRBV2 and TRBJ2-7; a weak D match, TRBD2 (6 bases). Germline V gene data show CDR1 as SNHLY and CDR2 as FYNNEI. CDR3 length equals 12 residues. The ends were cut back, 7 bases at V and 6 bases at J, with 13 bases in the middle. This CDR3 reads CASTDAGREQYF. The CDR3 DNA follows: TGTGCCAGCACGGACGCGGGGCGCGAGCAGTACTTC.

This clonotype was seen at least ten times. The rearrangement links TRBV7-9 to TRBJ1-2, with TRBD1 as a possible D gene (6 bases). CDR1 is SEHNR, CDR2 FQNEAQ, per germline (reference sequence). The CDR3 totals 13 residues. Trimming cost V 1 base and J 5 bases, with 8 bases left between them. CDR3 protein: CASSLGTAYGYTF. CDR3 coding DNA: TGTGCCAGCAGCTTAGGGACAGCATATGGCTACACCTTC.

In the case of this clonotype: A much bigger clone sits one base away, suggesting this may be a read error. J is TRBJ2-7 and V is TRBV6-1; 7 nucleotides match TRBD2. This CDR3 has 12 amino acids. Germline V lookup: CDR1 MNHNS, CDR2 SASEGT. This CDR3 is CASGTTSYEQCF. The CDR3 DNA sequence: TGTGCCAGCGGGACTACCTCCTACGAGCAGTGCTTC.

This clonotype turned up a few times. The chain recombines TRBV3-1 with TRBJ1-6, with D uncertain. Trimming cost V 1 base and J 0 bases, with 7 bases left between them. Per the germline V gene, CDR1 is LGHDT and CDR2 is YNNKEL (reference sequence). The CDR3 has 16 residues. This CDR3 is CASSQAESSYNSPLHF. In DNA form, the CDR3 reads TGTGCCAGCAGCCAAGCCGAGAGCTCCTATAATTCACCCCTCCACTTT.

This clonotype was counted only a few times. The V gene is TRBV10-3, the J gene TRBJ1-6, with D perhaps matching TRBD1 (5 bases). The V and J ends lost 8 bases and 8 bases respectively, with 16 bases between them. The CDR3 is made up of 14 amino acids. Germline V lookup: CDR1 ENHRY, CDR2 SYGVKD. The CDR3, as DNA: TGTGCCATCGGGGCCACGGGAGGGGATTCACCCCTCCACTTT. It codes for CAIGATGGDSPLHF.

This clonotype turned up a few times. Germline is not matched at one junction end, which may reflect a read error. V gene TRBV19 combines with J gene TRBJ2-4; D might be TRBD2 (6 bases). This CDR3 is built from 12 residues. The germline gives CDR1 LNHDA, CDR2 SQIVND (reference sequence). The CDR3: CASSIGIEGTHF. For the CDR3, the DNA is TGTGCCAGTAGTATAGGTATCGAAGGGACTCACTTC.

This clonotype was counted many times. The genes are TRBV29-1 and TRBJ2-7, with 9 bases lining up with TRBD1. The germline CDR1 and CDR2 sequences are SQVTM and ANQGSEA. V lost 0 bases, J lost 4 bases, and 4 bases stayed unmatched. This CDR3 spans 14 amino acids. CDR3 region: CSVEDGTGLYEQYF. The CDR3 region has the DNA TGCAGCGTTGAAGATGGGACAGGGCTTTACGAGCAGTACTTC.

This clonotype was counted between two and nine times. The V and J genes are TRBV7-9 and TRBJ2-7; 7 positions agree with TRBD1. CDR3 length equals 13 residues. The trim removed 3 bases at V and 5 bases at J, leaving 4 bases unmatched. The germline CDR1 and CDR2 sequences are SEHNR and FQNEAQ (reference sequence). CDR3 in DNA: TGTGCCAGCAGCTTTAGACAGGGCGACGAGCAGTACTTC. Amino acid sequence: CASSFRQGDEQYF.

The table lists this clonotype with many counts. V and J are TRBV20-1 and TRBJ2-3; D is perhaps TRBD1 (5 bases). The CDR3 extends over 15 amino acids. Between the trimmed V and J ends, which lost 6 bases and 0 bases, there was a span of 16 bases. Germline V CDR1 and CDR2: DFQATT, SNEGSKA (reference sequence). For the CDR3, the DNA is TGCAGTGCCAAGGGGTCATCCTCTAGCACAGATACGCAGTATTTT. Protein sequence: CSAKGSSSSTDTQYF.

In this sample, this clonotype turned up many times. This rearrangement joins TRBV6-1 to TRBJ2-7, with TRBD2 matching 13 bases. The V and J ends lost 6 bases and 7 bases, in that order; junction bases with no gene match: 6. CDR1 is MNHNS, CDR2 SASEGT, per germline. This CDR3 has 14 residues. In DNA, the CDR3 is TGTGCCAGCAGAAAAGGACTAGCGGGGGAAGAGCAGTACTTC. Amino acid sequence: CASRKGLAGEEQYF.

The table lists this clonotype with many counts. The V call is TRBV12-5, the J call TRBJ1-3; TRBD1 matches at 7 bases. This CDR3 is 17 amino acids long. V was clipped by 1 base and J by 0 bases; unmatched bases: 6. In germline, CDR1 is LGHNT, CDR2 FRNRAP. The CDR3 is CASGLAAGDSSGNTIYF. The CDR3 bases are TGTGCTAGTGGTTTGGCAGCCGGGGACAGCTCTGGAAACACCATATATTTT. The full variable domain, completed using reference TRBV12-5 and TRBJ1-3, is DARVTQTPRHKVTEMGQEVTMRCQPILGHNTVFWYRQTMMQGLELLAYFRNRAPLDDSGMPKDRFSAEMPDATLATLKIQPSEPRDSAVYFCASGLAAGDSSGNTIYFGEGSWLTVV.

This clonotype was recorded many times. J is TRBJ2-7 and V is TRBV7-2; D call uncertain. The CDR3 has 13 residues. Trimming took 7 bases from V and 2 from J, leaving 12 bases between them. Germline CDR1 SGHTA, CDR2 FQGNSA. The CDR3 here is CASTEGPAYEQYF. The CDR3 coding sequence is TGTGCCAGCACGGAAGGACCTGCCTACGAGCAGTACTTC.

This clonotype was seen many times. The junction departs from germline at one end; a sequencing error may be responsible. The chain uses TRBV7-2 and TRBJ1-2; 7 nucleotides line up with TRBD1. Germline CDR1 reads SGHTA; CDR2 reads FQGNSA. This CDR3 has 11 residues. The CDR3 reads CASSRQGAYSF. Here the CDR3 DNA reads TGTGCCAGCAGCCGACAGGGAGCGTATTCATTC.

V and J are TRBV19 and TRBJ2-2; perhaps TRBD1 as D (6 bases). The length of the CDR3 is 17 residues. V was shortened by 3 bases and J by 7 bases, with 21 bases between the two germline ends. Per the germline V gene, CDR1 is LNHDA and CDR2 is SQIVND (reference sequence). In DNA form, the CDR3 reads TGTGCCAGTAGTATGAGAGGGCAGGGGCTCATGGACGGGGAGCTGTTTTTT. Protein sequence: CASSMRGQGLMDGELFF.

The V gene is TRBV5-6, the J gene TRBJ2-6; TRBD1 or TRBD2 may be the D gene (5 bases each). Per the germline V gene, CDR1 is SGHDT and CDR2 is YYEEEE. V was trimmed by 7 bases and J by 4 bases, leaving 30 bases between them. The CDR3 spans 20 residues. The CDR3, as DNA: TGTGCCAGCTCCAATCGGATCGTCGGGGCAAGATGGTTAGGGGCCAACGTCCTGACTTTC. This codes for CASSNRIVGARWLGANVLTF. Full variable domain (rest looked up from reference TRBV5-6 and TRBJ2-6): DAGVTQSPTHLIKTRGQQVTLRCSPKSGHDTVSWYQQALGQGPQFIFQYYEEEERQRGNFPDRFSGHQFPNYSSELNVNALLLGDSALYLCASSNRIVGARWLGANVLTFGAGSRLTVL.

This clonotype was picked up a small number of times. The V call is TRBV7-9, the J call TRBJ2-1, with 9 bases fitting TRBD1. This CDR3 has 14 amino acids. Germline V gene lookup returns CDR1 SEHNR and CDR2 FQNEAQ (reference sequence). V was clipped by 5 bases and J by 8 bases; unmatched bases: 7. CDR3 residues: CASSLGTGLDEQFF. In DNA, the CDR3 is TGTGCCAGCAGCCTCGGGACAGGGTTGGATGAGCAGTTCTTC.

This clonotype was recorded at least ten times. V gene TRBV5-1 combines with J gene TRBJ2-7, with D perhaps assigned TRBD1 or TRBD2 (6 bases each). Germline V gene data show CDR1 as SGHRS and CDR2 as YFSETQ. CDR3 length: 13 amino acids. V was pared by 0 bases and J by 6 bases, with 10 bases between. The chain's CDR3 is CASSLEGGREQYF. CDR3 in DNA: TGCGCCAGCAGCTTGGAGGGGGGACGCGAGCAGTACTTC. The whole variable domain, filled in from reference TRBV5-1 and TRBJ2-7, reads KAGVTQTPRYLIKTRGQQVTLSCSPISGHRSVSWYQQTPGQGLQFLFEYFSETQRNKGNFPGRFSGRQFSNSRSEMNVSTLELGDSALYLCASSLEGGREQYFGPGTRLTVT.

The sample holds a few counts of this clonotype. The CDR3 loop reads CASSLLAGKNTGELFF. CDR3 DNA: TGTGCCAGCAGCTTACTAGCGGGGAAGAACACCGGGGAGCTGTTTTTT. This chain connects TRBV11-1 to TRBJ2-2; 9 nucleotides match TRBD2. The ends lost 2 bases at V and 1 base at J; junction bases unmatched: 2. There are 16 residues in the CDR3. Germline V CDR1 and CDR2: SGHAT, FQDESV (reference sequence).

Ten or more counts support this clonotype. J is TRBJ1-2 and V is TRBV27, with TRBD1 identical over 10 bases. This CDR3 comprises 14 residues. Looked up from germline, CDR1 is MNHEY and CDR2 is SMNVEV (reference sequence). The DNA for the CDR3 is TGTGCAACCCGGGACAGGGGCCCGTATTATGGCTACACCTTC. Residues: CATRDRGPYYGYTF.

In its sample, this clonotype was seen many times. The chain employs TRBV12-3 or TRBV12-4 and TRBJ1-2, with D maybe TRBD1 (6 bases). CDR3 length equals 18 residues. Trimming removed 6 bases at V and 2 bases at J, with 25 bases between. The CDR3: CASSLIQGLAGSNYGYTF. The DNA of the CDR3 is TGTGCCAGCAGCCTAATACAGGGTCTTGCGGGGTCCAACTATGGCTACACCTTC.